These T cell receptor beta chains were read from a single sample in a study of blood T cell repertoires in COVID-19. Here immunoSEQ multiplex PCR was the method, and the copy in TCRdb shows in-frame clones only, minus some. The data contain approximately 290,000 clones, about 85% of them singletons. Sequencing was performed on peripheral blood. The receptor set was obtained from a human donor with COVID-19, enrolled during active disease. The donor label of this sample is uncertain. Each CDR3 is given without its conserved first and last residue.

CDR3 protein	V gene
ASSPQGVQETQY	TRBV28
ASNHPEVEAF	TRBV6-5
ASSAQTGAGQPQH	TRBV5-1
ASSSQDTGELF	TRBV7-3
ASSSESGYT	TRBV6-6
ASSTGPDAAYEQY	TRBV19
ASSFGFRDGCAEAF	TRBV12-1
ASSPSGLWQY	TRBV3-1/TRBV3-2
SVAGTAGRTGSYEQY	TRBV29-1
ASSLLDGANYGYT	TRBV5-4
ASSQLSTGLDEKLF	TRBV4-1
ASSVAPRGIWETQY	TRBV9
ASSSRDRVD	TRBV9